The T cell receptor beta chain described here comes from a study of cytomegalovirus exposure and HLA in healthy donors. Between the trimmed V and J ends, which lost 0 bases and 0 bases, there was a span of 8 bases. The CDR3 totals 15 residues. CDR1 is ENHRY, CDR2 SYGVKD, per germline. These donors counted as nominally healthy when sampled, but unrecorded immune exposures were likely. Both 60 Vbeta primers and 13 Jbeta primers went into the PCR. Method: immunoSEQ multiplex PCR; TCRdb's copy keeps in-frame clones and lacks some. The data show around 150,000 clones, about 74% seen once. A single count supports this clone.

This sequence originates from a woman in her forties or fifties in good health and CMV-seronegative. The rearrangement links TRBV10-3 to TRBJ1-2; D ambiguous. Specimen: PBMCs. CDR3 nucleotides: TGTGCCATCAGTGAGTCCGTCGGAGCTAACTATGGCTACACCTTC. Translation gives CAISESVGANYGYTF.